The 18 T cell receptor beta chains below come from one sample, sequenced in a study of cytomegalovirus exposure and HLA in healthy donors. A multiplex PCR was run with 60 Vbeta primers and 13 Jbeta primers. Some clones are missing from TCRdb's copy, which holds only in-frame ones; the method was immunoSEQ multiplex PCR. This sample yields roughly 80,000 clones, of which roughly 76% are seen a single time; 7% to 7.5% belongs to the top ten. Sequencing was performed on PBMCs. The receptor source for this set is a woman aged 40 to 49 in good health and CMV-seronegative.

The chain is built from TRBV11-3 and TRBJ1-1; the D gene is possibly TRBD1 (6 bases). V lost 5 bases, J lost 3 bases, and 16 bases lay in between. This CDR3 has 15 amino acids. Per germline, CDR1 SGHNT and CDR2 YENEEA. The CDR3 DNA is TGTGCCAGCAGCCCAGACAGGACCCAGGACACTGAAGCTTTCTTT. Its translation: CASSPDRTQDTEAFF.

The chain employs TRBV7-6 and TRBJ2-5; 8 bases are shared with TRBD2. The CDR3 is made up of 16 amino acids. The V and J ends lost 3 bases and 5 bases, in that order; junction bases with no gene match: 11. The germline CDR1 and CDR2 sequences are SGHVS and FNYEAQ. CDR3 residues: CASSLGTRTLGETQYF. As DNA, the CDR3 is TGTGCCAGCAGCTTGGGGACTAGAACTTTAGGCGAGACCCAGTACTTC.

J is TRBJ2-2 and V is TRBV29-1; D ambiguous. CDR3 size: 15 residues. V was pared by 4 bases and J by 0 bases, with 12 bases between. The germline gives CDR1 SQVTM, CDR2 ANQGSEA. This CDR3 reads CSVAKVQANTGELFF. DNA of the CDR3: TGCAGCGTTGCTAAGGTTCAGGCGAACACCGGGGAGCTGTTTTTT.

This chain links TRBV19 with TRBJ2-7, with 9 bases aligning to TRBD2. The CDR3 extends over 15 amino acids. Germline V gene lookup returns CDR1 LNHDA and CDR2 SQIVND (reference sequence). The ends lost 5 bases at V and 0 bases at J; junction bases unmatched: 5. CDR3 protein: CASSWTSETSYEQYF. CDR3 DNA: TGTGCCAGTAGTTGGACTAGCGAGACCTCCTACGAGCAGTACTTC.

Here the CDR3 reads CASSITGGVGTEAFF. The CDR3 region has the DNA TGTGCCAGTAGTATCACAGGTGGGGTTGGTACTGAAGCTTTCTTT. This chain links TRBV19 with TRBJ1-1; possible D gene TRBD1, 5 bases. There are 15 residues in the CDR3. Trimming left V 3 bases short and J 5 bases short, with 16 bases between. CDR1 LNHDA and CDR2 SQIVND come from the germline V gene (reference sequence).

V gene TRBV5-6 combines with J gene TRBJ2-7, with 9 bases lining up with TRBD1. The ends lost 2 bases at V and 4 bases at J; junction bases unmatched: 4. The CDR3 has 14 residues. CDR1 and CDR2 (germline): SGHDT, YYEEEE. The CDR3 is CASSFGTGRYEQYF. The CDR3 region has the DNA TGTGCCAGCAGCTTTGGGACAGGGAGATACGAGCAGTACTTC.

V usage is TRBV28 and J usage is TRBJ2-5, with D possibly matching TRBD1 (5 bases). Germline CDR1 MDHEN, CDR2 SYDVKM. Trimming took 5 bases from V and 5 from J, leaving 9 bases between them. The CDR3 has 12 residues. The CDR3: CASSLYRETQYF. CDR3 in DNA: TGTGCCAGCAGTCTATACAGGGAGACCCAGTACTTC. The variable domain in full, completed from reference TRBV28 and TRBJ2-5, reads DVKVTQSSRYLVKRTGEKVFLECVQDMDHENMFWYRQDPGLGLRLIYFSYDVKMKEKGDIPEGYSVSREKKERFSLILESASTNQTSMYLCASSLYRETQYFGPGTRLLVL.

The rearrangement links TRBV28 to TRBJ1-1; the D is unclear. The germline CDR1 and CDR2 sequences are MDHEN and SYDVKM. V was shortened by 3 bases and J by 0 bases, with 5 bases between the two germline ends. This CDR3 is 13 amino acids long. Here the CDR3 DNA reads TGTGCCAGCAGTTTTGAGATGAACACTGAAGCTTTCTTT. This codes for CASSFEMNTEAFF.

This clone was detected once. Here the CDR3 reads CASSQGAGPNTGELFF. The CDR3, as DNA: TGCGCCAGCAGCCAAGGGGCAGGGCCCAACACCGGGGAGCTGTTTTTT. The rearrangement links TRBV4-1 to TRBJ2-2, with a weak D call TRBD1 (5 bases). The germline V gene encodes CDR1 MGHRA and CDR2 YSYEKL. Trimming shortened V by 1 base and J by 2 bases, and 11 bases separated the two germline ends. The CDR3 totals 16 residues.

CDR3 residues: CASTNDWDRGSQETQYF. CDR3 coding DNA: TGTGCCAGCACTAATGATTGGGACAGGGGCTCCCAAGAGACCCAGTACTTC. The rearrangement links TRBV28 to TRBJ2-5; 10 bases line up with TRBD1. The CDR3 loop spans 17 amino acids. Germline trimming cut 7 bases from V and 1 base from J; bases unmatched to any gene: 12. Germline values: CDR1 MDHEN, CDR2 SYDVKM. The variable domain in full, with the rest retrieved from reference TRBV28 and TRBJ2-5, is DVKVTQSSRYLVKRTGEKVFLECVQDMDHENMFWYRQDPGLGLRLIYFSYDVKMKEKGDIPEGYSVSREKKERFSLILESASTNQTSMYLCASTNDWDRGSQETQYFGPGTRLLVL.

This clone was picked up a small number of times. The V call is TRBV5-1, the J call TRBJ1-2, with TRBD1 as a possible D gene (6 bases). The CDR3 is 14 residues long. Germline V CDR1 and CDR2: SGHRS, YFSETQ. V was pared by 2 bases and J by 3 bases, with 11 bases between. The CDR3 reads CASSLGRGYYGYTF. CDR3 DNA: TGCGCCAGCAGCTTAGGCAGGGGATACTATGGCTACACCTTC.

The chain combines TRBV18 with TRBJ2-2; 7 nucleotides match TRBD2. V lost 2 bases to trimming and J lost 4 bases; unmatched junction nucleotides: 4. The CDR3 sequence is 15 residues long. CDR1 is KGHSH and CDR2 is LQKENI in the germline V gene. The CDR3 sequence: CASSPTREFTGELFF. For the CDR3, the DNA is TGTGCCAGCTCACCAACGCGGGAGTTCACCGGGGAGCTGTTTTTT.

This clone was counted a few times. CDR3 amino acids: CARSPIQGTEAFF. The DNA for the CDR3 is TGTGCCAGAAGCCCCATTCAGGGCACTGAAGCTTTCTTT. The chain joins TRBV5-3 to TRBJ1-1; TRBD1 might be the D (5 bases). TRBV5-3 carries the ORF label, with uncertain function. V lost 4 bases and J lost 4, with 11 bases in between. CDR3 size: 13 residues.

The CDR3: CASTDRGVGNTIYF. The CDR3 DNA reads as TGTGCCAGTACCGACAGGGGAGTCGGCAACACCATATATTTT. V is TRBV19 and J is TRBJ1-3; 8 bases match TRBD1. This CDR3 has 14 residues. CDR1 is LNHDA and CDR2 is SQIVND in the germline V gene (reference sequence). The V and J ends lost 7 bases and 7 bases, in that order; junction bases with no gene match: 9.

V gene TRBV10-3 combines with J gene TRBJ2-2; 7 positions match TRBD1. CDR1 ENHRY and CDR2 SYGVKD come from the germline V gene. The V segment lost 4 bases and the J segment 5 bases; nucleotides outside the gene matches: 10. The CDR3 has 16 residues. DNA of the CDR3: TGTGCCATCAGTGGGGGCTGGGACAGCAAGACCGGGGAGCTGTTTTTT. Translating gives CAISGGWDSKTGELFF.

The V and J genes are TRBV19 and TRBJ1-1; D remains unclear. V was trimmed by 6 bases and J by 1 base, leaving 9 bases between them. Germline loops: CDR1 LNHDA, CDR2 SQIVND (reference sequence). CDR3 length equals 13 residues. CDR3 sequence (DNA): TGTGCCAGTAGGACACTGGGGAACACTGAAGCTTTCTTT. Protein sequence: CASRTLGNTEAFF.

This sequence joins TRBV7-9 and TRBJ2-1; D gene uncertain. From germline, CDR1 is SEHNR and CDR2 FQNEAQ (reference sequence). This CDR3 has 12 residues. V was clipped by 8 bases and J by 7 bases, with 12 bases between them. DNA of the CDR3: TGTGCCAGCTTCGTTTCTACGAATGAGCAGTTCTTC. The encoded protein is CASFVSTNEQFF.

This clone was seen only a few times. This chain connects TRBV4-1 to TRBJ2-5; TRBD1 agrees at 10 bases. V lost 1 base, J lost 5 bases, and 7 bases stayed unmatched. Germline CDR1 MGHRA, CDR2 YSYEKL. This CDR3 spans 16 amino acids. The CDR3 region has the DNA TGCGCCAGCAGCCAAGCCGGGACAGGGGATGCGGAGACCCAGTACTTC. Residues: CASSQAGTGDAETQYF.